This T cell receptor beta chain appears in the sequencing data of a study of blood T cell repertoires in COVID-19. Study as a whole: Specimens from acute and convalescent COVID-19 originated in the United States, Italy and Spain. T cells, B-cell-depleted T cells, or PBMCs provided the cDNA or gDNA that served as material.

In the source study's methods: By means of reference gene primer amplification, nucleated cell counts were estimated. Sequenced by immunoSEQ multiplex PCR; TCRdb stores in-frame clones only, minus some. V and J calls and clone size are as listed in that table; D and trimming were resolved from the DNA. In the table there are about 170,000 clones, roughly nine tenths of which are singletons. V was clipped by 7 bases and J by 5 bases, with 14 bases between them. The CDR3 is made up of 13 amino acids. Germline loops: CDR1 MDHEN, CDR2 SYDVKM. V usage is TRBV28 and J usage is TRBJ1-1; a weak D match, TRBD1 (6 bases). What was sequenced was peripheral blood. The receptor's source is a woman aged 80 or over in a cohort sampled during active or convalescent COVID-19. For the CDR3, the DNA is TGTGCCAGCATTCGAGGGGGTGTTACTGAAGCTTTCTTT. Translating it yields CASIRGGVTEAFF.